The clone carrying this T cell receptor (beta chain) was detected only a few times. For the second PCR, which ran for about 7 to 11 cycles, a sample-barcoded 5' primer and a J-beta primer mix were used. TCRdb used MiXCR to reprocess the 5' RACE reads, holding one entry per CDR3 protein. The sample records 1.2 million to 1.5 million distinct CDR3 sequences, around two fifths being singletons. The germline gives CDR1 MGHRA, CDR2 YSYEKL. Germline trimming cut 6 bases from V and 2 bases from J; bases unmatched to any gene: 7. CDR3 length: 15 amino acids. This record belongs to a study of blood T cells in healthy people across ages.

This clonotype originated in a woman under 30 in good health. The V and J genes are TRBV4-1 and TRBJ2-1; 7 nucleotides align to TRBD1. Sequenced material: blood. Here the CDR3 DNA reads TGCGCCAGCAGAAAAACCGGGACAGCCTACAATGAGCAGTTCTTC. Residues: CASRKTGTAYNEQFF.